The 21 T cell receptor beta chains below were found in one sample sequenced in a study of control samples from healthy donors and cancer patients. Assay used: immunoSEQ multiplex PCR; TCRdb lists only in-frame clones, some missing. Here the sample spans 100,000 to 150,000 clones, approximately 89% being singletons. The sample taken for sequencing was blood. The source is a man aged 55 to 70 in good health.

J is TRBJ2-7 and V is TRBV11-2, with 7 bases lining up with TRBD1. The V and J ends lost 4 bases and 3 bases, in that order; junction bases with no gene match: 18. CDR3 size: 18 residues. Germline V lookup: CDR1 SGHAT, CDR2 FQNNGV. The CDR3 reads CASSWSRGPEVGGYEQYF. CDR3 coding DNA: TGTGCCAGCAGCTGGTCTAGGGGGCCTGAGGTTGGGGGCTACGAGCAGTACTTC.

The chain employs TRBV6-5 and TRBJ1-4; possible D gene TRBD1, 6 bases. The CDR3 totals 14 residues. Germline CDR1 and CDR2: MNHEY and SVGAGI. V was cut by 6 bases and J by 4 bases, with 12 bases left in between. The chain's CDR3 is CASSPTGLNEKLFF. Written as DNA, the CDR3 is TGTGCCAGCAGCCCGACAGGCCTTAATGAAAAACTGTTTTTT.

The rearrangement joins TRBV25-1 to TRBJ2-1; D unclear. The CDR3 contains 13 residues. In germline, CDR1 is MGHDK, CDR2 SYGVNS. Between the trimmed V and J ends, which lost 3 bases and 6 bases, there was a span of 9 bases. The CDR3 region has the DNA TGTGCCAGCAGTGACTGGGTGTCCAATGAGCAGTTCTTC. Its protein product is CASSDWVSNEQFF.

The chain recombines TRBV28 with TRBJ2-2; either TRBD1 or TRBD2 may supply D (5 bases each). The germline V gene has CDR1 MDHEN and CDR2 SYDVKM. The germline V and J ends were trimmed by 6 bases and 4 bases, with 12 bases remaining between them. There are 14 residues in the CDR3. CDR3 nucleotide sequence: TGTGCCAGCAGATGGGACGGAGCCACCGGGGAGCTGTTTTTT. It specifies CASRWDGATGELFF.

V usage is TRBV11-2 and J usage is TRBJ1-1; D is undetermined. V lost 2 bases to trimming and J lost 3 bases, with 16 bases between them. The CDR3 totals 16 residues. Germline V CDR1 and CDR2: SGHAT, FQNNGV. CDR3 protein: CASSLKATGAYTEAFF. CDR3 DNA: TGTGCCAGCAGCTTAAAGGCGACGGGAGCTTACACTGAAGCTTTCTTT.

V is TRBV3-1 (or the pseudogene TRBV3-2) and J is TRBJ1-5, with D uncertain. V was pared by 2 bases and J by 1 base, with 6 bases between. Germline V gene lookup returns CDR1 LGHDT and CDR2 YNNKEL (reference sequence). This CDR3 has 14 residues. The CDR3 spells CASSQLNSNQPQHF. The CDR3 DNA reads as TGTGCCAGCAGCCAACTCAACAGCAATCAGCCCCAGCATTTT.

The DNA for the CDR3 is TGTGCCAGCAGCTTCGCCCGGGGTTCACCCCTCCACTTT. It yields the protein CASSFARGSPLHF. The V and J genes are TRBV5-6 and TRBJ1-6; D gene ambiguous. CDR1 and CDR2 (germline): SGHDT, YYEEEE. This CDR3 is built from 13 residues. The V end was cut by 2 bases, the J end by 9 bases, with 9 bases between.

This rearrangement joins TRBV19 to TRBJ1-4; TRBD1 matches at 10 bases. Trimming at V came to 5 bases and at J to 6 bases, leaving 6 bases not matched to a gene. The CDR3 extends over 15 amino acids. The germline CDR1 and CDR2 sequences are LNHDA and SQIVND (reference sequence). The CDR3 protein is CASSPRTGGDEKLFF. CDR3 DNA: TGTGCCAGTAGTCCAAGGACAGGGGGTGATGAAAAACTGTTTTTT.

The genes are TRBV5-4 and TRBJ1-2; tentatively, D is TRBD1 (5 bases). V lost 0 bases to trimming and J lost 2 bases, with 11 bases between them. The CDR3 is made up of 15 amino acids. Germline V gives CDR1 SGHNT, CDR2 YYREEE (reference sequence). CDR3 DNA: TGTGCCAGCAGCTTGGGTCGGCAGGGAAACTATGGCTACACCTTC. Translation: CASSLGRQGNYGYTF.

This chain joins TRBV7-2 and TRBJ1-2, with unresolved D. Trimming took 1 base from V and 4 from J, leaving 16 bases between them. CDR3 length: 16 residues. Germline CDR1 reads SGHTA; CDR2 reads FQGNSA. CDR3 amino acids: CASSLDGLVETYGYTF. The CDR3, as DNA: TGTGCCAGCAGCTTAGATGGTCTTGTAGAAACCTATGGCTACACCTTC.

The CDR3 sequence is CASSEASSGGPNEQFF. CDR3 in DNA: TGTGCCAGCAGTGAGGCTTCTAGCGGGGGCCCCAATGAGCAGTTCTTC. The chain combines TRBV6-1 with TRBJ2-1; 10 bases match TRBD2. From germline, CDR1 is MNHNS and CDR2 SASEGT. J was trimmed by 6 bases and V by 3 bases; bases with no gene match: 8. CDR3 length equals 16 residues.

The chain joins TRBV6-6 to TRBJ2-3; D unclear. The CDR3 loop spans 13 amino acids. Trimming removed 10 bases from V and 2 bases from J, with 13 bases in between. CDR1 and CDR2 (germline): MNHNY, SVGAGI (reference sequence). The DNA for the CDR3 is TGTGCCACCACGACAACCTACACAGATACGCAGTATTTT. The encoded protein is CATTTTYTDTQYF.

V and J are TRBV30 and TRBJ1-3, with no clear D. The CDR3 extends over 12 amino acids. The V end was cut by 0 bases, the J end by 5 bases, with 5 bases between. Germline CDR1 GTSNPN, CDR2 SVGIG (reference sequence). The CDR3 DNA follows: TGTGCCTGGAGTGTAGTTAGAAACACCATATATTTT. Translation gives CAWSVVRNTIYF.

This sequence joins TRBV29-1 and TRBJ2-3; D assignment may be TRBD1 or TRBD2 (5 bases each). The CDR3 is 14 amino acids. Germline CDR1 SQVTM, CDR2 ANQGSEA. Between the trimmed V and J ends, which lost 0 bases and 6 bases, there was a span of 13 bases. The DNA of the CDR3 is TGCAGCGTTGAAGAGAGAGGGGCGCGGGATACGCAGTATTTT. This translates into CSVEERGARDTQYF.

The rearrangement links TRBV18 to TRBJ1-3; 8 nucleotides align to TRBD1. Germline trimming cut 3 bases from V and 3 bases from J; bases unmatched to any gene: 7. The CDR3 covers 16 residues. The germline gives CDR1 KGHSH, CDR2 LQKENI. The CDR3 loop is CASSPRQGYDGNTIYF. The CDR3 DNA sequence: TGTGCCAGCTCACCCAGACAGGGGTATGATGGAAACACCATATATTTT. Complete variable domain (other parts from reference TRBV18 and TRBJ1-3): NAGVMQNPRHLVRRRGQEARLRCSPMKGHSHVYWYRQLPEEGLKFMVYLQKENIIDESGMPKERFSAEFPKEGPSILRIQQVVRGDSAAYFCASSPRQGYDGNTIYFGEGSWLTVV.

This rearrangement joins TRBV3-1 (or the pseudogene TRBV3-2) to TRBJ1-2, with TRBD1 matching over 9 bases. Germline values: CDR1 LGHDT, CDR2 YNNKEL (reference sequence). The CDR3 spans 18 residues. V lost 0 bases and J lost 5; bases outside the gene matches: 13. CDR3: CASSQDALLQGAGYGYTF. For the CDR3, the DNA is TGTGCCAGCAGCCAAGATGCCCTTTTACAGGGGGCTGGATATGGCTACACCTTC.

This sequence joins TRBV28 and TRBJ2-7; D possibly corresponds to TRBD1 (6 bases). The CDR3 extends over 15 amino acids. Germline lookup yields CDR1 MDHEN and CDR2 SYDVKM. Trimming pared 5 bases from V and 0 bases from J, leaving 14 bases between. The CDR3 DNA reads as TGTGCCAGCAGTGAAAACAGGGTCCCCTCCTACGAGCAGTACTTC. Its translation is CASSENRVPSYEQYF.

The chain combines TRBV27 with TRBJ2-3; TRBD2 matches at 8 bases. Germline-derived CDR1 and CDR2 are MNHEY and SMNVEV (reference sequence). Trimming took 3 bases from V and 4 from J; bases not matched to a gene: 9. The CDR3 contains 16 residues. CDR3 amino acids: CASSFQPGLGADTQYF. CDR3 nucleotide sequence: TGTGCCAGCAGTTTCCAACCGGGACTAGGGGCAGATACGCAGTATTTT.

This chain joins TRBV23-1 and TRBJ1-4, with 7 bases lining up with TRBD1. TRBV23-1 falls under the ORF class, with uncertain function. This CDR3 is built from 18 residues. J gave up 11 bases and V 7 bases, and 25 bases lay outside the gene matches. The CDR3 sequence is CASIVASGTAILRRKLFF. The CDR3 coding sequence is TGCGCCAGCATAGTGGCTTCGGGGACAGCCATCCTGCGGAGGAAACTGTTTTTT.

Only a few counts were recorded for this clone. The CDR3 DNA follows: TGTGCCAGCAGCGATAGCAATCAGCCCCAGCATTTT. Its protein product is CASSDSNQPQHF. The chain employs TRBV3-1 (or the pseudogene TRBV3-2) and TRBJ1-5, with D unresolved. V lost 5 bases, J lost 0 bases, and 2 bases lay in between. The CDR3 is made up of 12 amino acids. Germline lookup yields CDR1 LGHDT and CDR2 YNNKEL (reference sequence).

V and J are TRBV5-1 and TRBJ1-1; maybe TRBD1 (5 bases). CDR1 is SGHRS, CDR2 YFSETQ, per germline. Trimming took off 0 bases at V and 3 bases at J, with 6 bases between the two ends. CDR3 length equals 13 residues. The DNA for the CDR3 is TGCGCCAGCAGCTTGGCAGGGTACACTGAAGCTTTCTTT. This encodes CASSLAGYTEAFF. Full variable domain (rest looked up from reference TRBV5-1 and TRBJ1-1): KAGVTQTPRYLIKTRGQQVTLSCSPISGHRSVSWYQQTPGQGLQFLFEYFSETQRNKGNFPGRFSGRQFSNSRSEMNVSTLELGDSALYLCASSLAGYTEAFFGQGTRLTVV.